The 6 T cell receptor beta chains in this list originate from one sample, sequenced in a study of blood T cell repertoires in COVID-19. The method was immunoSEQ multiplex PCR; TCRdb's version includes in-frame clones alone and lacks a portion of them. This table holds about 160,000 clones, roughly 87% found once. Sequencing was performed on peripheral blood. These receptor sequences come from an older woman who had recovered from COVID-19.

J is TRBJ1-2 and V is TRBV2; TRBD1 is a possible D gene (5 bases). The CDR3 is 12 amino acids. The V and J ends lost 0 bases and 8 bases respectively, with 7 bases between them. Germline V gives CDR1 SNHLY, CDR2 FYNNEI. CDR3 nucleotides: TGTGCCAGCAGTGAAGCGGGGGGAGGCTACACCTTC. It codes for CASSEAGGGYTF.

The chain carries TRBV28 and TRBJ2-7, with 8 bases lining up with TRBD2. Germline assignment: CDR1 MDHEN and CDR2 SYDVKM. The CDR3 contains 15 residues. J was trimmed by 1 base and V by 4 bases; bases with no gene match: 6. Here the CDR3 reads CASSSFSGASYEQYF. CDR3 DNA sequence: TGTGCCAGCAGTTCCTTTAGCGGGGCATCCTACGAGCAGTACTTC.

This chain joins TRBV2 and TRBJ2-5, with D perhaps TRBD1 (5 bases). With 1 base removed from V and 11 bases from J, the gap between germline ends came to 11 bases. Germline V gene lookup returns CDR1 SNHLY and CDR2 FYNNEI. The CDR3 has 12 residues. The CDR3, as DNA: TGTGCCAGCAGTGAAGAGGGGCCCGGGCAGTACTTC. Translation gives CASSEEGPGQYF.

This clone was observed a single time. The chain combines TRBV5-4 with TRBJ2-1; 7 nucleotides agree with TRBD2. The CDR3 runs 14 residues. V lost 1 base and J lost 4; bases outside the gene matches: 2. Germline V gene lookup returns CDR1 SGHNT and CDR2 YYREEE (reference sequence). The CDR3 DNA is TGTGCCAGCAGCTTGAGCGGGGTTTACAATGAGCAGTTCTTC. This encodes CASSLSGVYNEQFF.

The chain carries TRBV19 and TRBJ2-7; 7 bases align to TRBD2. CDR1 LNHDA and CDR2 SQIVND come from the germline V gene (reference sequence). The length of the CDR3 is 13 residues. V trimming: 6 bases; J trimming: 2 bases; junction bases outside the gene matches: 4. The DNA of the CDR3 is TGTGCCAGTAGCCCGGGGGGTGCCTACGAGCAGTACTTC. Translation: CASSPGGAYEQYF.

The chain combines TRBV19 with TRBJ1-5; D is unresolved. Germline CDR1 is LNHDA and CDR2 is SQIVND (reference sequence). With 5 bases removed from V and 4 bases from J, the gap between germline ends came to 9 bases. CDR3 size: 13 residues. CDR3 region: CASSSSRNQPQHF. The CDR3 region has the DNA TGTGCCAGTAGTTCCTCCCGGAATCAGCCCCAGCATTTT.